Included here is one T cell receptor beta chain sequence, with context. Its antigen is currently unknown. The CDR3 end lies 3 residues beyond the end of the read and is filled in from the germline J gene. This sample was included in a study of T cells in women clearing cervical HPV infection. The wider study: Case blood was drawn when the lesion was first found; control blood after infection became undetectable.

Study-level results: Cases carried less TRBV6-7 than controls: roughly 0.11% versus 0.16%.

Prevalent HPV16 infections were excluded; only incident single HPV16 infections included. MY09/MY11 PCR detected cervical HPV DNA; dot-blot assigned genotypes. Germline assignment: CDR1 GTSNPN and CDR2 SVGIG (reference sequence). The CDR3 runs to 13 residues. Clones were sequenced by immunoSEQ multiplex PCR, and TCRdb holds only the in-frame ones, with some missing. The repertoire table contains roughly 50,000 clones. J is TRBJ1-4 and V is TRBV30; 7 bases align to TRBD1. This TCR was sampled from a woman between 18 and 69 years old with a cervical HPV16 infection that either progressed to CIN3+ or cleared (not recorded which). The sequenced sample consisted of blood buffy coat. The part of the CDR3 DNA that was read is TGTGCCTGGAGTAACAGGGGTAATTCACCA. Translation: CAWSNRGNSP. The entire CDR3 protein is CAWSNRGNSPLFF.